This T cell receptor beta chain derives from a study of OX40 agonist ivuxolimab in advanced cancers. TCRdb's table, derived via immunoSEQ multiplex PCR, lists solely in-frame clones and lacks some. The data hold approximately 61,000 clones, with 65% to 85% observed a single time. The germline gives CDR1 SEHNR, CDR2 FQNEAQ (reference sequence). CDR3 size: 15 residues. V shed 1 base and J shed 6 bases, with 13 bases lying between them. This clone was recorded a few times. The genes are TRBV7-9 and TRBJ2-1, with no clear D. The sample in question was CD4+ or CD8+ T cells sorted from blood, obtained in a trial of the OX40 agonist ivuxolimab. The receptor was derived from an adult with an advanced solid tumor such as melanoma, head and neck, liver or kidney cancer. In DNA form, the CDR3 reads TGTGCCAGCAGCTTAGTTTCTGGACGCGTCAATGAGCAGTTCTTC. It yields the protein CASSLVSGRVNEQFF. Complete variable domain (other parts from reference TRBV7-9 and TRBJ2-1): DTGVSQNPRHKITKRGQNVTFRCDPISEHNRLYWYRQTLGQGPEFLTYFQNEAQLEKSRLLSDRFSAERPKGSFSTLEIQRTEQGDSAMYLCASSLVSGRVNEQFFGPGTRLTVL.